This T cell receptor beta chain was sequenced in a study of CD8+ T cells in alopecia areata. Background on the study: Treated patients were given 5 to 10 mg oral tofacitinib twice daily. Study outcomes and limitations: Sequences from scalp samples also cover resident alphabeta T cells of normal skin. Researchers reported that TCR sharing among patients proved less clear than in mice, possibly HLA-linked.

Described treatment: oral pan-JAK inhibitor, 5-10 mg twice daily. Samples from alopecia areata patients were lesional scalp punch biopsies and peripheral blood. As the sequencing template, cDNA was produced by extracting RNA and reverse transcribing it. TCRdb keeps only in-frame clones here, not all; method: immunoSEQ multiplex PCR. The data hold 200,000 to 250,000 clones, with approximately 72% observed a single time. Comments on this clone: Its antigen is not known.

CDR3 length equals 12 residues. V dropped 6 bases and J dropped 7 bases, with 16 bases sitting between them. The V gene's germline CDR1 is SQVTM and CDR2 ANQGSEA. Material: CD4+ T cells sorted from blood, obtained around week 42, from a patient treated with tofacitinib. This receptor was taken from a human donor with alopecia areata. The chain joins TRBV29-1 to TRBJ2-7; tentatively, D is TRBD1 (6 bases). The CDR3 DNA reads TGCAGCGTCGACCATGGGGGCTATGAGCAGTACTTC. Amino acid sequence: CSVDHGGYEQYF.